Listed below are T cell receptor beta chains from one sample, sequenced in a study of T cells in Graves' hyperthyroidism and ophthalmopathy. TCRdb recomputed calls from the multiplex PCR reads with MiXCR, one row per CDR3 protein. The data show hundreds of thousands of distinct CDR3 sequences, roughly 37% seen once. The sequenced material came from blood. These receptors all stem from a man in his late teens or twenties with Graves' hyperthyroidism. Each CDR3 is given with its conserved first and last residue. The order of the fields is CDR3 DNA, CDR3 protein, D gene, clone size, J gene, V gene. The D gene is left open where the match is weak. For some rows the clone size is stated as once, few or many, or as a class when expanded; others skip it.

cdr3_nt: TGTGCCAGCAGCCGGACAGACTACACTGAAGCTTTCTTT
cdr3_aa: CASSRTDYTEAFF
d_call: NA
clone_size: many
j_call: TRBJ1-1
v_call: TRBV11-2

cdr3_nt: TGCGCCAGCAGCCACCTGACAGGCTGGGGGCCCCAGCATTTT
cdr3_aa: CASSHLTGWGPQHF
d_call: NA
clone_size: few
j_call: TRBJ1-5
v_call: TRBV4-1

cdr3_nt: TGTGCCAGCAGCTTAGCTAATGGGGGGTGGACTGAAGCTTTCTTT
cdr3_aa: CASSLANGGWTEAFF
d_call: NA
clone_size: many
j_call: TRBJ1-1
v_call: TRBV7-9

cdr3_nt: TGTGCCAGCAGTGAACAGTCAGAGACCCAGTACTTC
cdr3_aa: CASSEQSETQYF
d_call: NA
clone_size: many
j_call: TRBJ2-5
v_call: TRBV2

cdr3_nt: TGTGCCAGCAGTGTCAGGGACAGGGGGACTGAAGCTTTCTTT
cdr3_aa: CASSVRDRGTEAFF
d_call: TRBD1
clone_size: many
j_call: TRBJ1-1
v_call: TRBV2

cdr3_nt: TGTGCCAGCAGCTTAGTCCCGGGACAGGGAATGGCTTTCTTT
cdr3_aa: CASSLVPGQGMAFF
d_call: TRBD1
clone_size: many
j_call: TRBJ1-1
v_call: TRBV7-6

cdr3_nt: TGTGCCAGCAGCCACCCGTGTCGGGGAGACTTACTAATCTGCGTTCTTCAGCCCCAGCATTTT
cdr3_aa: CASSHPCRGDLLICVLQPQHF
d_call: NA
clone_size: NA
j_call: TRBJ1-5
v_call: TRBV7-3

cdr3_nt: TGTGCCAGTCATCCCAGGGCGAACACTGAAGCTTTCTTT
cdr3_aa: CASHPRANTEAFF
d_call: NA
clone_size: NA
j_call: TRBJ1-1
v_call: TRBV19

cdr3_nt: TGTGCCAGCAGCGGAATCAGAGGGGTTGCCACTGAAGCTTTCTTT
cdr3_aa: CASSGIRGVATEAFF
d_call: NA
clone_size: NA
j_call: TRBJ1-1
v_call: TRBV14

cdr3_nt: TGTGCCAGCAGTTTAAACCAGGACTCTGGGGCCAACGTCCTGACTTTC
cdr3_aa: CASSLNQDSGANVLTF
d_call: NA
clone_size: NA
j_call: TRBJ2-6
v_call: TRBV12-3/TRBV12-4

cdr3_nt: TGTGCCAGCAGCCAAGCTGCAGGGGATCAGCCCCAGCATTTT
cdr3_aa: CASSQAAGDQPQHF
d_call: NA
clone_size: few
j_call: TRBJ1-5
v_call: TRBV7-2

cdr3_nt: TGTGCCAGCAGTACCTGGGAGGGGACAGACAATCAGCCCCAGCATTTT
cdr3_aa: CASSTWEGTDNQPQHF
d_call: TRBD1
clone_size: NA
j_call: TRBJ1-5
v_call: TRBV6-1

cdr3_nt: TGTGCCATCAGTGGGACAAGGGGCGAGCGAAAACTGTTTTTT
cdr3_aa: CAISGTRGERKLFF
d_call: NA
clone_size: NA
j_call: TRBJ1-4
v_call: TRBV10-3

cdr3_nt: TGTGCCACCGGCCCCGGGGGACCCTACGAGCAGTACTTC
cdr3_aa: CATGPGGPYEQYF
d_call: NA
clone_size: NA
j_call: TRBJ2-7
v_call: TRBV6-1

cdr3_nt: TGTGCCAGCAGTGAAGGGGTGCCCTACGAGCAGTACTTC
cdr3_aa: CASSEGVPYEQYF
d_call: NA
clone_size: NA
j_call: TRBJ2-7
v_call: TRBV6-6

cdr3_nt: TGCAGCGCCCGAAACGGGACTAGCGGGAGTTCCGAGCAGTACTTC
cdr3_aa: CSARNGTSGSSEQYF
d_call: TRBD2
clone_size: NA
j_call: TRBJ2-7
v_call: TRBV29-1

cdr3_nt: TGTGCCAGTAGTATAGGCGGGGGGGACACCGGGGAGCTGTTTTTT
cdr3_aa: CASSIGGGDTGELFF
d_call: TRBD2
clone_size: NA
j_call: TRBJ2-2
v_call: TRBV19

cdr3_nt: TGTGCCTGGAGTAGGGACGGGAACACTGAAGCTTTCTTC
cdr3_aa: CAWSRDGNTEAFF
d_call: NA
clone_size: once
j_call: TRBJ1-1
v_call: TRBV5-6

cdr3_nt: TGTGCCAGCAGCTTGTCCACCAGCTCCTACGAGCAGTACTTC
cdr3_aa: CASSLSTSSYEQYF
d_call: NA
clone_size: few
j_call: TRBJ2-7
v_call: TRBV7-6

cdr3_nt: TGCGCCAGCAGCTCAGGACTAGCGGAGACGGAGACCCAGTACTTC
cdr3_aa: CASSSGLAETETQYF
d_call: TRBD2
clone_size: few
j_call: TRBJ2-5
v_call: TRBV5-1

cdr3_nt: TGCAGCAGTGGGGGACAGAGCAATCAGCCCCAGCATTTT
cdr3_aa: CSSGGQSNQPQHF
d_call: TRBD1
clone_size: once
j_call: TRBJ1-5
v_call: TRBV29-1

cdr3_nt: TGCAGTGCTAGAGATCTTGGGGATTCACCCCTCCACTTT
cdr3_aa: CSARDLGDSPLHF
d_call: NA
clone_size: many
j_call: TRBJ1-6
v_call: TRBV20-1

cdr3_nt: TGTGCCAGTCTTTCGTGGGGCGGGAGGAACACCTTC
cdr3_aa: CASLSWGGRNTF
d_call: NA
clone_size: NA
j_call: TRBJ1-2
v_call: TRBV2

cdr3_nt: TGCAGTGCTAGTACAGGGGTGGGGACTGAAGCTTTCTTT
cdr3_aa: CSASTGVGTEAFF
d_call: TRBD1
clone_size: NA
j_call: TRBJ1-1
v_call: TRBV20-1

cdr3_nt: TGTGCCAGCAGCTTCAAGGACACCGGGGAGCTGTTTTTT
cdr3_aa: CASSFKDTGELFF
d_call: NA
clone_size: few
j_call: TRBJ2-2
v_call: TRBV5-4

cdr3_nt: TGCGCCAGCAGGCAGAGTCCGGGCTTCAACGAGCAGTACTTC
cdr3_aa: CASRQSPGFNEQYF
d_call: NA
clone_size: few
j_call: TRBJ2-7
v_call: TRBV5-1

cdr3_nt: TGTGCCAGTAGTATAGCTGGAGGGTTGGACACTGAAGCTCTCTTT
cdr3_aa: CASSIAGGLDTEALF
d_call: NA
clone_size: NA
j_call: TRBJ1-1
v_call: TRBV7-9

cdr3_nt: TGTGCCAGCACGGTCGGTGGCCTGTGGGACGAGCAGTACTTC
cdr3_aa: CASTVGGLWDEQYF
d_call: NA
clone_size: few
j_call: TRBJ2-7
v_call: TRBV10-3

cdr3_nt: TGTGCCAGCAATCCCCAGGGAGCGGACACTGAAGCTTTCTTT
cdr3_aa: CASNPQGADTEAFF
d_call: NA
clone_size: NA
j_call: TRBJ1-1
v_call: TRBV6-5

cdr3_nt: TGCAGTGCTAGAGTCCCGGGTCCCAGCAATCAGCCCCAGCATTTT
cdr3_aa: CSARVPGPSNQPQHF
d_call: NA
clone_size: few
j_call: TRBJ1-5
v_call: TRBV20-1

cdr3_nt: TGCGCCAGCGGCGTCACAACGAGGCTAGCGGGAGGAGAGACCCAGTACTTC
cdr3_aa: CASGVTTRLAGGETQYF
d_call: TRBD2
clone_size: NA
j_call: TRBJ2-5
v_call: TRBV10-2

cdr3_nt: TGTGCCAGCAGCCGGACTAACCTTCAAGAGACCCAGTACTTC
cdr3_aa: CASSRTNLQETQYF
d_call: NA
clone_size: few
j_call: TRBJ2-5
v_call: TRBV9

cdr3_nt: TGTGCCATCAGTGAGTCGAAGTGGCAAGAGACCCAGTACTTC
cdr3_aa: CAISESKWQETQYF
d_call: NA
clone_size: NA
j_call: TRBJ2-5
v_call: TRBV10-3

cdr3_nt: TGTGCCACCATAACGTCAGGGGGGAACACTGAAGCTTTCTTT
cdr3_aa: CATITSGGNTEAFF
d_call: TRBD1
clone_size: many
j_call: TRBJ1-1
v_call: TRBV10-3

cdr3_nt: TGTGCCAGTAAGGCGGGACAGGGGTCCTACGAGCAGTACTTC
cdr3_aa: CASKAGQGSYEQYF
d_call: TRBD1
clone_size: many
j_call: TRBJ2-7
v_call: TRBV19

cdr3_nt: TGTGCCAGCTCCGGCGGGGGGACGGCCGGGGAGCTGTTTTTT
cdr3_aa: CASSGGGTAGELFF
d_call: TRBD2
clone_size: few
j_call: TRBJ2-2
v_call: TRBV9

cdr3_nt: TGTGCCAGCAGCTTAGATGGGAGCCTCTACGAGCAGTACTTC
cdr3_aa: CASSLDGSLYEQYF
d_call: NA
clone_size: many
j_call: TRBJ2-7
v_call: TRBV7-6

cdr3_nt: TGTGCCAGCAGCATCACCCCATCGGGACAGGGGGAGACCCAGTACTTC
cdr3_aa: CASSITPSGQGETQYF
d_call: TRBD1
clone_size: NA
j_call: TRBJ2-5
v_call: TRBV9

cdr3_nt: TGTGCCAGCAGCTTCGCAGGGAGATTTTACGAGCAGTACTTC
cdr3_aa: CASSFAGRFYEQYF
d_call: NA
clone_size: few
j_call: TRBJ2-7
v_call: TRBV5-5

cdr3_nt: TGTGCCATCAGACCCGGGACTTTC
cdr3_aa: CAIRPGTF
d_call: NA
clone_size: NA
j_call: TRBJ2-6
v_call: TRBV10-3

cdr3_nt: TGTGCCAGCCACTACGGGCAAAATAATTCACCCCTCCACTTT
cdr3_aa: CASHYGQNNSPLHF
d_call: NA
clone_size: NA
j_call: TRBJ1-6
v_call: TRBV6-5

cdr3_nt: TGTGCCAGCAGTTCGACAGCACAACTTTACGAGCAGTACTTC
cdr3_aa: CASSSTAQLYEQYF
d_call: NA
clone_size: few
j_call: TRBJ2-7
v_call: TRBV5-4

cdr3_nt: TGCAGCCTCGACGGGTGGAATCAAGCTTTCTTT
cdr3_aa: CSLDGWNQAFF
d_call: NA
clone_size: NA
j_call: TRBJ1-1
v_call: TRBV29-1

cdr3_nt: TGTGCCAGTAGTTTTCCGGGACAGGGATCGAGTGGCTACACCTTC
cdr3_aa: CASSFPGQGSSGYTF
d_call: TRBD1
clone_size: many
j_call: TRBJ1-2
v_call: TRBV19

cdr3_nt: TGTGCCACCAGCAGCGGGACTACAGAGACCCAGTACTTC
cdr3_aa: CATSSGTTETQYF
d_call: TRBD2
clone_size: many
j_call: TRBJ2-5
v_call: TRBV24-1

cdr3_nt: TGCAGCGTTGAGAGGACCGGTGAAGCTTTCTTT
cdr3_aa: CSVERTGEAFF
d_call: NA
clone_size: NA
j_call: TRBJ1-1
v_call: TRBV29-1

cdr3_nt: TGTGCCAGCAGTCCGCACAGGGGGCGGATAGAGGAGACCCAGTACTTC
cdr3_aa: CASSPHRGRIEETQYF
d_call: TRBD1
clone_size: NA
j_call: TRBJ2-5
v_call: TRBV25-1

cdr3_nt: TGTGCCAGCAGCCGTAGCTGGGGGGTGACTGAAGCTTTCTTT
cdr3_aa: CASSRSWGVTEAFF
d_call: NA
clone_size: few
j_call: TRBJ1-1
v_call: TRBV7-9

cdr3_nt: TGCAGTGCTAGAGATGCGGGGGGGCAGTACTTC
cdr3_aa: CSARDAGGQYF
d_call: TRBD2
clone_size: NA
j_call: TRBJ2-7
v_call: TRBV20-1

cdr3_nt: TGTGCCACCAGCAGAGATCCCAGCTACGAGCAGTACTTC
cdr3_aa: CATSRDPSYEQYF
d_call: NA
clone_size: many
j_call: TRBJ2-7
v_call: TRBV15

cdr3_nt: TGTGCCATCAGTGACGGGAGTGGCGAGACCCAGTACTTC
cdr3_aa: CAISDGSGETQYF
d_call: NA
clone_size: many
j_call: TRBJ2-5
v_call: TRBV10-3

cdr3_nt: TGCAGTGCTAGACGGGGGGACGGTTCACCCCTCCACTTT
cdr3_aa: CSARRGDGSPLHF
d_call: NA
clone_size: NA
j_call: TRBJ1-6
v_call: TRBV20-1

cdr3_nt: TGCGCCAGCAGCCAGGGACAGCCTGGGGTCACTGAAGCTTTCTTT
cdr3_aa: CASSQGQPGVTEAFF
d_call: TRBD1
clone_size: NA
j_call: TRBJ1-1
v_call: TRBV5-1

cdr3_nt: TGTGCCAGCAGCTTAGATCGGGCTGATCGGGGCAATCAGCCCCAGCATTTT
cdr3_aa: CASSLDRADRGNQPQHF
d_call: NA
clone_size: NA
j_call: TRBJ1-5
v_call: TRBV11-2

cdr3_nt: TGCAGTGCAATATCGCCGGGACAGTCCTACGAGCAGTACTTC
cdr3_aa: CSAISPGQSYEQYF
d_call: TRBD1
clone_size: many
j_call: TRBJ2-7
v_call: TRBV20-1

cdr3_nt: TGTGCCAGCAGAATCCTCTCCGAGCAGTACTTC
cdr3_aa: CASRILSEQYF
d_call: NA
clone_size: few
j_call: TRBJ2-7
v_call: TRBV6-5

cdr3_nt: TGCGCCAGCAGCTCGGCGGGACAGGGGGCTGATGGGCAGTACTTC
cdr3_aa: CASSSAGQGADGQYF
d_call: TRBD1
clone_size: NA
j_call: TRBJ2-7
v_call: TRBV5-1